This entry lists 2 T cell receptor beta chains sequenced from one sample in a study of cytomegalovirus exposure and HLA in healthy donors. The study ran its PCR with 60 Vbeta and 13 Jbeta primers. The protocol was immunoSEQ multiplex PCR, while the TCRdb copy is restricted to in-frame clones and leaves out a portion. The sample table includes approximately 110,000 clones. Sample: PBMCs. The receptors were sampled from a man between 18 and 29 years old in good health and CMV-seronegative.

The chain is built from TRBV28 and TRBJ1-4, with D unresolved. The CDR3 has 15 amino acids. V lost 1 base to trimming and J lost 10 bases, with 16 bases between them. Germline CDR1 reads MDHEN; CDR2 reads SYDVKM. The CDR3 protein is CASSLSPAKFGKLFF. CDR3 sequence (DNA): TGTGCCAGCAGTTTATCCCCCGCGAAGTTTGGAAAACTGTTTTTT.

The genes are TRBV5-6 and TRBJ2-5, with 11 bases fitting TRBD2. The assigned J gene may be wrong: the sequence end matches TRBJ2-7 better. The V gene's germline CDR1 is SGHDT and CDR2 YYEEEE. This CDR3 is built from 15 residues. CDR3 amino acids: CASSLRTSGYYEQYF. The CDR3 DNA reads TGTGCCAGCAGCTTGAGGACTAGCGGGTACTACGAGCAGTACTTC.